This T cell receptor (beta chain) appears in the sequencing data of a study of control samples from healthy donors and cancer patients. Method: immunoSEQ multiplex PCR; TCRdb's copy keeps in-frame clones and lacks some. The top ten hold under 9% of the sample, which has about 140,000 clones, roughly nine tenths seen once. CDR1 is SQVTM, CDR2 ANQGSEA, per germline. The CDR3 is made up of 13 amino acids. The germline V and J ends were trimmed by 4 bases and 0 bases, with 10 bases remaining between them. This TCR was recovered from a man in his late teens or twenties in good health. This chain joins TRBV29-1 and TRBJ2-7; a weak D match, TRBD1 (5 bases). The specimen sequenced was blood. The CDR3 here is CSVVTAISYEQYF. In DNA form, the CDR3 reads TGCAGCGTTGTGACAGCTATCTCCTACGAGCAGTACTTC.